Included here is one T cell receptor beta chain sequence, with context. This sample stems from a study of preoperative IRX-2 immunotherapy in early breast cancer. Treatment denoted: preoperative locoregional IRX-2 cytokine immunotherapy. This phase Ib study tested locoregional IRX-2 cytokine immunotherapy given before surgery. Assay used: immunoSEQ multiplex PCR; TCRdb lists only in-frame clones, some missing. This table holds around 62,000 clones, approximately 95% found once. CDR1 and CDR2 (germline): LNHNV, YYDKDF (reference sequence). The CDR3 totals 14 residues. V shed 3 bases and J shed 4 bases, with 10 bases lying between them.

The rearrangement joins TRBV15 to TRBJ1-5, with D possibly TRBD1 on 6 matching bases. The sequence was collected from a human donor with breast cancer. This specimen was acquired from a patient treated with IRX-2 immunotherapy. The CDR3 DNA sequence: TGTGCCACCAGCAGGGGGACAATAAATCAGCCCCAGCATTTT. This sequence encodes CATSRGTINQPQHF. The whole variable domain, remainder taken from reference TRBV15 and TRBJ1-5, is DAMVIQNPRYQVTQFGKPVTLSCSQTLNHNVMYWYQQKSSQAPKLLFHYYDKDFNNEADTPDNFQSRRPNTSFCFLDIRSPGLGDTAMYLCATSRGTINQPQHFGDGTRLSIL.